This T cell receptor beta chain was recovered during a study of cytomegalovirus exposure and HLA in healthy donors. The length of the CDR3 is 14 residues. Deletions cut 7 bases from V and 3 bases from J, with 15 bases between. The germline CDR1 and CDR2 sequences are MDHEN and SYDVKM. The PCR ran on 60 Vbeta and 13 Jbeta primers. The method was immunoSEQ multiplex PCR; TCRdb's version includes in-frame clones alone and lacks a portion of them. This table has 150,000 to 200,000 clones, about 88% appearing once. This clone is a singleton in its sample. This TCR came from a woman aged 18-30 years in good health and CMV-seronegative. V and J are TRBV28 and TRBJ1-2, with a possible D match to TRBD1 (6 bases). Sequenced input: PBMCs. The CDR3 DNA sequence: TGTGCCAGCACCTTACCAGGGGTGGACTATGGCTACACCTTC. Its translation is CASTLPGVDYGYTF.